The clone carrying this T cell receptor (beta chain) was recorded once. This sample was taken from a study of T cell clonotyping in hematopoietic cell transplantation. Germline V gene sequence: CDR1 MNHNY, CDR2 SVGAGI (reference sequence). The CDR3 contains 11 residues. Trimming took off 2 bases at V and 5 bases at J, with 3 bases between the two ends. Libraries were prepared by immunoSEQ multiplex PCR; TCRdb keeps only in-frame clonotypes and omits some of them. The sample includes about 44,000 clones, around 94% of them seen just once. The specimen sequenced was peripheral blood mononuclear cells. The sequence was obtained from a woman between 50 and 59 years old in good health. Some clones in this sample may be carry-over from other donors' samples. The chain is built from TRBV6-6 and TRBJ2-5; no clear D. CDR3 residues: CASSYLETQYF. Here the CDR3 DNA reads TGTGCCAGCAGTTACCTCGAGACCCAGTACTTC.